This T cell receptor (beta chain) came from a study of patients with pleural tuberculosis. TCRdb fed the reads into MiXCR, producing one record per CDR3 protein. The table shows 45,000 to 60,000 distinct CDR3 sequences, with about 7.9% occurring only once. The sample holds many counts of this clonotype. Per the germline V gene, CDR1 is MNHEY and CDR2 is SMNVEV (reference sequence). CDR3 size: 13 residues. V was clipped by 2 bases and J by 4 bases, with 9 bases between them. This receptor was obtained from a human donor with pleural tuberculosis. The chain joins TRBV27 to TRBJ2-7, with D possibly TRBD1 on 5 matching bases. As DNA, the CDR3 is TGTGCCAGCAGTTTACAGGGAAATTACGAGCAGTACTTC. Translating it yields CASSLQGNYEQYF.